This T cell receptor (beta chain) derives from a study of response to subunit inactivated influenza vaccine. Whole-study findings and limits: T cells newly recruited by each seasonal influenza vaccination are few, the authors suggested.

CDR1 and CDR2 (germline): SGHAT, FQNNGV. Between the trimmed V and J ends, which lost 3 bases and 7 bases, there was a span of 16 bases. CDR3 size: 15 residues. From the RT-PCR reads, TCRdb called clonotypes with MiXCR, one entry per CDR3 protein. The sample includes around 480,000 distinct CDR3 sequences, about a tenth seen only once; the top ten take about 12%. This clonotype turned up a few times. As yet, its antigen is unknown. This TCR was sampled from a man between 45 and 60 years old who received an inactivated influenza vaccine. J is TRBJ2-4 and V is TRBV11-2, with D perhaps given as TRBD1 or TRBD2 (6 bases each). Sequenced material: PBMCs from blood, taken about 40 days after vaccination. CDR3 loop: CASSFPPGAGNIQYF. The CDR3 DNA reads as TGTGCCAGCAGCTTCCCCCCGGGGGCGGGGAACATTCAGTACTTC.